Listed below are T cell receptor beta chains from one sample, sequenced in a study of cytomegalovirus exposure and HLA in healthy donors. Sequenced by immunoSEQ multiplex PCR; TCRdb stores in-frame clones only, minus some. The profile shows 75,000 to 100,000 clones, 60% to 75% of them singletons. Source material: PBMCs. These receptors came from a female donor in good health and CMV-seropositive. Each CDR3 is given with its conserved first and last residue. A D gene is named only where the DNA matches it firmly. A clone size is listed for some rows: how often the clone was seen (once, few, many), or a class if it is expanded.

TRBV9,TRBJ2-7,-,TRBD1,CASSVRDRTPYEQYF
TRBV19,TRBJ1-1,-,-,CASSILAGPQAFF
TRBV7-9,TRBJ1-5,-,-,CASSLAQAQPQHF
TRBV10-3,TRBJ2-1,-,TRBD2,CAIRSLSGSPSEQFF
TRBV6-5,TRBJ1-3,-,TRBD1,CASSRDRAAGNTIYF
TRBV30,-,-,TRBD2,CASGQGSTSGRAAHEQYF
TRBV7-8,TRBJ2-7,once,-,CASSLAGGLLAYEQYF
TRBV2,TRBJ2-2,-,TRBD1,CASTGTEKYTGELFF
TRBV6-5,TRBJ2-1,few,-,CASSPGTQVEQFF
TRBV9,TRBJ2-3,-,-,CASSVDGGQADTQYF
TRBV5-6,TRBJ2-7,-,TRBD1,CASSSTGTGPAYEQYF
TRBV5-1,TRBJ1-4,-,-,CASSRGGASVNEKLFF
TRBV4-2,TRBJ2-7,-,TRBD2,CASSRLTSGSGNEQYF
TRBV11-2,TRBJ2-5,-,-,CASSFTGTSVETQYF
TRBV5-1,TRBJ2-7,-,-,CASSLGGPGSYEQYF
TRBV4-3,TRBJ2-1,-,TRBD2,CASSQGLAGGPPQQFF
TRBV10-3,TRBJ1-3,few,-,CAISESYGNTIYF
TRBV6-6,TRBJ2-7,many,-,CASSYSGGSYEQYF
TRBV5-6,TRBJ2-1,-,TRBD1,CASSWDSRNLGEQFF
TRBV5-4,TRBJ1-6,-,-,CASSVRRGGNSPLHF
TRBV27,TRBJ2-7,few,-,CASSLKGGYEQYF
TRBV5-1,TRBJ1-1,-,TRBD1,CASSSYRGGNTEAFF
TRBV15,TRBJ1-2,-,-,CATSRGGLNYGYTF
TRBV30,TRBJ1-1,few,TRBD1,CATDGTAQTNTEAFF
TRBV29-1,TRBJ2-1,-,TRBD1,CSVSQGGTGSDEQFF
TRBV7-2,TRBJ2-3,-,TRBD2,CASSFSGLAGGTDTQYF
TRBV7-3,TRBJ2-3,-,TRBD2,CASSLRLADRTDTQYF
TRBV30,TRBJ2-2,-,-,CAWSYRAAGELFF
TRBV28,TRBJ1-4,-,TRBD1,CASSPGQGDEKLFF
TRBV7-2,TRBJ1-5,few,-,CASSTQGNQPQHF
TRBV4-2,TRBJ2-5,few,TRBD1,CASSQRGDRGQETQYF
TRBV5-1,TRBJ1-1,-,TRBD1,CASSSAGGTEAFF
TRBV5-4,TRBJ2-3,-,TRBD1,CASSPTGAPSTDTQYF
TRBV5-1,TRBJ2-2,-,-,CASSLGQGGFSGELFF
TRBV29-1,TRBJ1-2,-,TRBD1,CSVLDLNRGLVGYTF
TRBV7-2,TRBJ2-5,-,TRBD1,CASSSQGAGTQYF
TRBV12-5,TRBJ2-1,-,TRBD2,CASGFGGLAGGNEQFF